Listed below are T cell receptor beta chains from one sample, sequenced in a study of blood T cell repertoires in COVID-19. The protocol was immunoSEQ multiplex PCR, while the TCRdb copy is restricted to in-frame clones and leaves out a portion. The sample has around 100,000 clones; nearly 85% are singletons. The sample was peripheral blood. Receptor source: a human donor in a cohort sampled during active or convalescent COVID-19. The CDR3 runs from the conserved cysteine through the conserved F or W. The D gene is left open where the match is weak. Size values are once, few and many counts, or a class for expanded clones, and some rows have none.

d_call,j_call,v_call,clone_size,cdr3_nt,cdr3_aa
TRBD1,TRBJ1-6,TRBV6-5,NA,TGTGCCAGCAGAACAAGCGGCAGGGGGAATTCACCCCTCCACTTT,CASRTSGRGNSPLHF
NA,TRBJ2-5,TRBV6-5,few,TGTGCCAGCAGGGGAGGTGGGCAGGTGGGGAAGACCCAGTACTTC,CASRGGGQVGKTQYF
TRBD1,TRBJ1-2,TRBV6-5,once,TGTGCCAGCAGTTACTCCTACAGGGGACGAAGTGGCTACACCTTC,CASSYSYRGRSGYTF
NA,TRBJ2-5,TRBV19,NA,TGTGCCAGTAGTACCCCGGGGGGCGGGGACCAAGAGACCCAGTACTTC,CASSTPGGGDQETQYF
TRBD1,TRBJ1-2,TRBV19,NA,TGTGCCAGTAGTATGGGGACAGGGAATGGCTACACCTTC,CASSMGTGNGYTF
NA,TRBJ2-2,TRBV30,once,TGTGCCTGGAGTGTTCGAGACTCAAACACCGGGGAGCTGTTTTTT,CAWSVRDSNTGELFF
TRBD1,TRBJ1-5,TRBV3-1/TRBV3-2,NA,TGTGCCAGCAGCCCGACAGGGGTTAAGCCCCAGCATTTT,CASSPTGVKPQHF
TRBD1,TRBJ2-5,TRBV7-2,NA,TGTGCCAGCAGCTCACGGGGACAGCAAGAGACCCAGTACTTC,CASSSRGQQETQYF
TRBD1,TRBJ1-4,TRBV4-1,NA,TGCGCCAGCAGCCAAGAAGGACAGGGGAGGGAAAAACTGTTTTTT,CASSQEGQGREKLFF
NA,TRBJ2-1,TRBV4-3,NA,TGCGCCAGCAGCCAAGATGGGGGGACCGAGCAGTTCTTC,CASSQDGGTEQFF
NA,TRBJ2-7,TRBV18,NA,TGTGCCAGCTCACCACGTAGAGGCCTCGCCCCATCCTACGAGCAGTACTTC,CASSPRRGLAPSYEQYF
TRBD1,TRBJ1-5,TRBV12-5,once,TGTGCTAGTGGTTTCGCAGGGGGTGAGAATCAGCCCCAGCATTTT,CASGFAGGENQPQHF
NA,TRBJ2-2,TRBV7-9,NA,TGTGCCAGCAGCCCCTGGGAGACAGGAGACACCGGGGAGCTGTTTTTT,CASSPWETGDTGELFF
TRBD1,TRBJ1-4,TRBV7-6,NA,TGTGCCAGCAGCTTCCGGGACAGAAGTGAAAAACTGTTTTTT,CASSFRDRSEKLFF
TRBD1,TRBJ1-5,TRBV12-5,NA,TGTGCTAGTGGTCCAGGACAGGGGCCCGTCAATCAGCCCCAGCATTTT,CASGPGQGPVNQPQHF
TRBD1,TRBJ1-2,TRBV28,NA,TGTGCCAGCACCCCCTCCCCGGGACAGGAGCCCTATGGCTACACCTTC,CASTPSPGQEPYGYTF
NA,TRBJ1-2,TRBV7-2,once,TGTGCCAGCAGCTTAGACACCCCCTATGGCTACACCTTC,CASSLDTPYGYTF
NA,TRBJ2-5,TRBV7-2,NA,TGTGCCAGCCGGGGGGCAGGTCAAGAGACCCAGTACTTC,CASRGAGQETQYF
NA,TRBJ1-3,TRBV4-1,NA,TGCGCCAGCAGCCCCGCTATGGGGGGGGCTGGAAACACCATATATTTT,CASSPAMGGAGNTIYF
NA,TRBJ1-1,TRBV5-1,NA,TGCGCCAGCAGCTTGTTCGCGGGGAAAAACACTGAAGCTTTCTTT,CASSLFAGKNTEAFF
TRBD1,TRBJ1-2,TRBV4-1,NA,TGCGCCAGCAGCCAACGGACAGGGGAGGACTATGGCTACACCTTC,CASSQRTGEDYGYTF
NA,TRBJ1-4,TRBV5-1,NA,TGCGCCAGCAGCTTGGTTACAGGGCTTAATGAAAAACTGTTTTTT,CASSLVTGLNEKLFF
NA,TRBJ1-5,TRBV7-5,NA,TGTGTCAGAAGCTTAGCCGTCAGGGATGGCAATCAGCCCCAGCATTTT,CVRSLAVRDGNQPQHF
NA,TRBJ2-1,TRBV5-6,NA,TGTGCCAGCAGCAGACGCAGGGAGCAGTTCTTC,CASSRRREQFF
TRBD2,TRBJ2-1,TRBV5-1,NA,TGCGCCAGCAGCCTAACGACTAGCGGGGGCGCTTCCACCTCCTACAATGAGCAGTTCTTC,CASSLTTSGGASTSYNEQFF
NA,TRBJ1-1,TRBV19,once,TGTGCCAGTAGTATAGTCGGGGGGGCAGTAGGCACTGAAGCTTTCTTT,CASSIVGGAVGTEAFF
TRBD1,TRBJ2-7,TRBV7-2,NA,TGTGCCAGCAGCTTGGGGACAGGGATCTCCTACGAGCAGTACTTC,CASSLGTGISYEQYF
NA,TRBJ2-3,TRBV5-1,NA,TGCGCCAGCAGCTTGGGGGCCGCGGGCTCTAGCACAGATACGCAGTATTTT,CASSLGAAGSSTDTQYF
TRBD1,TRBJ1-5,TRBV5-1,NA,TGCGCCAGCAGCTTGGGACAGGGGTTCAATCAGCCCCAGCATTTT,CASSLGQGFNQPQHF
NA,TRBJ1-6,TRBV6-5,once,TGTGCCAGCACCGGGAATAATTCACCCCTCCACTTT,CASTGNNSPLHF
NA,TRBJ2-7,TRBV15,NA,TGTGCCACCAGCGGCGGGACAGCGACTACCTACGAGCAGTACTTC,CATSGGTATTYEQYF
TRBD1,TRBJ1-5,TRBV5-5,once,TGTGCCAGCACCTCAAGAGGGGGCGATCAGCCCCAGCATTTT,CASTSRGGDQPQHF
TRBD1,TRBJ1-5,TRBV6-5,NA,TGTGCCAGCAGCTCCACAGGGGGCGGGAATCAGCCCCAGCATTTT,CASSSTGGGNQPQHF
TRBD2,TRBJ2-3,TRBV11-3,NA,TGTGCCAGCAGCTTAGTTCGCGGGGGGGCAGATACGCAGTATTTT,CASSLVRGGADTQYF
TRBD1,TRBJ2-7,TRBV3-1/TRBV3-2,NA,TGTGCCAGCAGCTTACCGGGACAGGGGTTCTACGAGCAGTACTTC,CASSLPGQGFYEQYF
TRBD1,TRBJ2-6,TRBV5-8,NA,TGTGCCAGCAGCTACCGACAGGGGTCTGGGGCCAACGTCCTGACTTTC,CASSYRQGSGANVLTF